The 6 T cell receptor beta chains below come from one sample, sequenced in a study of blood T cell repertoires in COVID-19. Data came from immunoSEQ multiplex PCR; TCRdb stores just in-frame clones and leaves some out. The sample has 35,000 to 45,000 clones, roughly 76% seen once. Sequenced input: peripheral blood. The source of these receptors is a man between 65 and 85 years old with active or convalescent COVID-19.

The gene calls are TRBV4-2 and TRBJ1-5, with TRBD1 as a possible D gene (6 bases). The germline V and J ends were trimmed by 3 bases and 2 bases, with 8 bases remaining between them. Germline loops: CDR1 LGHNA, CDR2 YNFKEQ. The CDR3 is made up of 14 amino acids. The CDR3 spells CASSQDSRNQPQHF. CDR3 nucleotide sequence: TGTGCCAGCAGCCAGGACAGTCGCAATCAGCCCCAGCATTTT.

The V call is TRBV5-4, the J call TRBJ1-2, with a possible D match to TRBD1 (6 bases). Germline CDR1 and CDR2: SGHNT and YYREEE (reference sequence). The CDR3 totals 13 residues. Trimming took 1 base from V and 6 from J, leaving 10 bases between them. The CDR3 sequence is CASSLQQGNGYTF. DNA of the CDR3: TGTGCCAGCAGCTTGCAACAGGGAAATGGCTACACCTTC.

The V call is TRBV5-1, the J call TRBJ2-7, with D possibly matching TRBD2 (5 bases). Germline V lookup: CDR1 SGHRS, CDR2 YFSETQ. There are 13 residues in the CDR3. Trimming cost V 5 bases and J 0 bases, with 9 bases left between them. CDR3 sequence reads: CASRLGSSYEQYF. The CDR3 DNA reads TGCGCCAGCAGGCTGGGGAGCTCCTACGAGCAGTACTTC.

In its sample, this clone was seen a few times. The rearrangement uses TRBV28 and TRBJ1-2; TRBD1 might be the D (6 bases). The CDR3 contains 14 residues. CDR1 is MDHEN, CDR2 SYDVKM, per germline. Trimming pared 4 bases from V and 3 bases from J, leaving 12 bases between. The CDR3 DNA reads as TGTGCCAGCAGTTCGTCAGGGGACCACTATGGCTACACCTTC. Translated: CASSSSGDHYGYTF.

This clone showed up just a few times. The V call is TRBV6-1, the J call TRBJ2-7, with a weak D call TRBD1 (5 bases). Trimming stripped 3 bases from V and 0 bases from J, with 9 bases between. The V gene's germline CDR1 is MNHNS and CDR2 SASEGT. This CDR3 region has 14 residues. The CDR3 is CASSDRASSYEQYF. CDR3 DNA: TGTGCCAGCAGTGACAGGGCTAGCTCCTACGAGCAGTACTTC.

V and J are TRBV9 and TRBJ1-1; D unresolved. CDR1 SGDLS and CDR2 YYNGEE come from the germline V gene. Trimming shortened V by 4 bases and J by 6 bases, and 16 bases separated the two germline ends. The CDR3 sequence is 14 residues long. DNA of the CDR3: TGTGCCAGCAGCCCAAGGCGGGGAGACGCTGAAGCTTTCTTT. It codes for CASSPRRGDAEAFF. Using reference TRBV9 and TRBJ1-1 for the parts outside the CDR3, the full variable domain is DSGVTQTPKHLITATGQRVTLRCSPRSGDLSVYWYQQSLDQGLQFLIQYYNGEERAKGNILERFSAQQFPDLHSELNLSSLELGDSALYFCASSPRRGDAEAFFGQGTRLTVV.